The T cell receptor (beta chain) described here comes from a study of cytomegalovirus exposure and HLA in healthy donors. In the study overall: Early released data had about 80 million unique TCRs, all coming from HLA-typed donors. Points from the study as a whole: A later analysis associated 16,951 TCR beta sequences with HLA alleles at a 0.05 false discovery rate. The classifier, whose performance was assessed in both the original and validation cohorts, reportedly diagnosed cytomegalovirus status with high specificity and sensitivity.

Researchers ran the PCR with 60 Vbeta and 13 Jbeta primers. Clones were read by immunoSEQ multiplex PCR, and TCRdb kept only the in-frame ones, dropping some. The sample shows roughly 200,000 clones, 85% of them seen only once. Comment on this clone: The antigen remains unidentified.

Sequencing input: PBMCs. This TCR derives from a woman between 50 and 59 years old in good health and CMV-seronegative.

Here the CDR3 reads CASSCLGGSINEQFF. The DNA for the CDR3 is TGTGCCAGCAGTTGCTTAGGCGGGAGCATCAATGAGCAGTTCTTC. The chain combines TRBV6-5 with TRBJ2-1, with TRBD2 matching over 7 bases. Germline trimming cut 4 bases from V and 6 bases from J; bases unmatched to any gene: 9. Germline V gives CDR1 MNHEY, CDR2 SVGAGI. CDR3 length equals 15 residues.